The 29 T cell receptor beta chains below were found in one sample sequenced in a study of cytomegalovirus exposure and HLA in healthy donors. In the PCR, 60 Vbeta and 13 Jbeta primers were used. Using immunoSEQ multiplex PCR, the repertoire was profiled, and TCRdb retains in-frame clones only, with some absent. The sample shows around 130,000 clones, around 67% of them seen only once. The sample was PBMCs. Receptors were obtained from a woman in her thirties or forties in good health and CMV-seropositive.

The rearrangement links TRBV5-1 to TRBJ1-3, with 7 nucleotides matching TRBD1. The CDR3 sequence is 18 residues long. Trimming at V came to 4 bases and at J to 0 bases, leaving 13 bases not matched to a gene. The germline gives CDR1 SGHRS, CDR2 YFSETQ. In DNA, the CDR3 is TGCGCCAGCAGCCCGGGACAGCTTGCCCTTTACTCTGGAAACACCATATATTTT. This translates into CASSPGQLALYSGNTIYF.

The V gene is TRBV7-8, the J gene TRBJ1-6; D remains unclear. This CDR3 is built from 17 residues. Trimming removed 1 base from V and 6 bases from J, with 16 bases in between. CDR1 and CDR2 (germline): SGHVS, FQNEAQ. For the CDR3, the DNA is TGTGCCAGCAGCTTAGGGGGAACGGGGAACGGTAATTCACCCCTCCACTTT. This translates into CASSLGGTGNGNSPLHF.

CDR3 DNA: TGTGCCAGCAGGCGCTCGGGGGGGCCAGAATGGGATGAGCAGTTCTTC. Its translation: CASRRSGGPEWDEQFF. V usage is TRBV6-6 and J usage is TRBJ2-1, with 8 bases fitting TRBD2. This CDR3 spans 16 amino acids. V dropped 6 bases and J dropped 8; count of bases not matched to a gene: 15. Germline V CDR1 and CDR2: MNHNY, SVGAGI (reference sequence).

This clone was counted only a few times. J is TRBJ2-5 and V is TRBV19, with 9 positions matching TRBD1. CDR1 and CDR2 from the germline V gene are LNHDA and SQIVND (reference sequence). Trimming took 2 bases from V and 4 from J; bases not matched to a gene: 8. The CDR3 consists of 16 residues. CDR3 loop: CASSIRGQGSRETQYF. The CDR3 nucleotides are TGTGCCAGTAGTATACGCGGACAGGGGAGTCGAGAGACCCAGTACTTC.

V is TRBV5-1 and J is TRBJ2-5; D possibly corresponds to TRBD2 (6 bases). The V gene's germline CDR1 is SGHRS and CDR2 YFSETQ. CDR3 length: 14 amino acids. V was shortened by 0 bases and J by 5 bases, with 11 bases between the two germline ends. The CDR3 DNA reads TGCGCCAGCAGCTTGGTTGGAGGGGTGGAGACCCAGTACTTC. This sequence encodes CASSLVGGVETQYF. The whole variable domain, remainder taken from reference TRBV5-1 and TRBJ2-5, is KAGVTQTPRYLIKTRGQQVTLSCSPISGHRSVSWYQQTPGQGLQFLFEYFSETQRNKGNFPGRFSGRQFSNSRSEMNVSTLELGDSALYLCASSLVGGVETQYFGPGTRLLVL.

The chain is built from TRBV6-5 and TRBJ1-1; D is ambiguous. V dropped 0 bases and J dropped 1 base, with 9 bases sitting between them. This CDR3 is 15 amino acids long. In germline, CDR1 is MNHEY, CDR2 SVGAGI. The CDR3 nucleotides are TGTGCCAGCAGTTACTCCCGGTACCAGAACACTGAAGCTTTCTTT. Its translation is CASSYSRYQNTEAFF.

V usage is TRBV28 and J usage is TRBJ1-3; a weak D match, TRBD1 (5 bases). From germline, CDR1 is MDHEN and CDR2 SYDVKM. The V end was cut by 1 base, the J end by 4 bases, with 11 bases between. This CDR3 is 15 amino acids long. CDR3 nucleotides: TGTGCCAGCAGTTTATCATCGACAGCAGGAAACACCATATATTTT. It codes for CASSLSSTAGNTIYF.

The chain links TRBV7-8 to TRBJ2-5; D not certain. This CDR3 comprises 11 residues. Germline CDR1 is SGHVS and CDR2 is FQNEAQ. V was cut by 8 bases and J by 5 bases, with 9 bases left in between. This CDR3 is CASEALETQYF. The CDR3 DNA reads TGTGCCAGCGAAGCGTTGGAGACCCAGTACTTC. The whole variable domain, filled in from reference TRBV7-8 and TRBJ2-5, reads GAGVSQSPRYKVAKRGQDVALRCDPISGHVSLFWYQQALGQGPEFLTYFQNEAQLDKSGLPSDRFFAERPEGSVSTLKIQRTQQEDSAVYLCASEALETQYFGPGTRLLVL.

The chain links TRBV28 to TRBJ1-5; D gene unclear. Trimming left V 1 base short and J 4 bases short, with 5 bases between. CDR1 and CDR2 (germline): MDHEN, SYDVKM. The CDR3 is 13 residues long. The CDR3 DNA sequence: TGTGCCAGCAGTTTATTACAGAATCAGCCCCAGCATTTT. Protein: CASSLLQNQPQHF.

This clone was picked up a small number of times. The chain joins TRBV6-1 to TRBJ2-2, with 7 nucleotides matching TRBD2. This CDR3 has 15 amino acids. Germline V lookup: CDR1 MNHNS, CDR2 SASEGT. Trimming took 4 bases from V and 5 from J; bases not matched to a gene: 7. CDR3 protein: CASSVETSSTGELFF. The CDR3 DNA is TGTGCCAGCAGTGTCGAGACTAGCTCGACCGGGGAGCTGTTTTTT.

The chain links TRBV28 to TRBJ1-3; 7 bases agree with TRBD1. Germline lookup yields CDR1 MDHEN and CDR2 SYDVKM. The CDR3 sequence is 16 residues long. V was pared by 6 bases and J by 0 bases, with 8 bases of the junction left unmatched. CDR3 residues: CASSNAGQASGNTIYF. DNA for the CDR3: TGTGCCAGCAGCAATGCCGGACAGGCCTCTGGAAACACCATATATTTT.

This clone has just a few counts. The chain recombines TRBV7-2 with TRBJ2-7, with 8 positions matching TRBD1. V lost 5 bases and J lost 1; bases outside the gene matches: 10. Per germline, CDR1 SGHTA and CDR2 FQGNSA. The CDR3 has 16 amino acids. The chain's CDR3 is CASSGHRDRLSYEQYF. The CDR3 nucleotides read TGTGCCAGCAGCGGCCACCGGGACAGGCTTTCCTACGAGCAGTACTTC. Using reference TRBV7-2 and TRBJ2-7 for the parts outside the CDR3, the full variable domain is GAGVSQSPSNKVTEKGKDVELRCDPISGHTALYWYRQSLGQGLEFLIYFQGNSAPDKSGLPSDRFSAERTGGSVSTLTIQRTQQEDSAVYLCASSGHRDRLSYEQYFGPGTRLTVT.

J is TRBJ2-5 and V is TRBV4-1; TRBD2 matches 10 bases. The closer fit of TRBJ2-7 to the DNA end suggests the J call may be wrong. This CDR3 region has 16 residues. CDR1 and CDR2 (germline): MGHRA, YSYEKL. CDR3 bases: TGCGCCAGCAGCTTCCAAACTAGCGGGGTGGGCTACGAGCAGTACTTC. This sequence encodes CASSFQTSGVGYEQYF.

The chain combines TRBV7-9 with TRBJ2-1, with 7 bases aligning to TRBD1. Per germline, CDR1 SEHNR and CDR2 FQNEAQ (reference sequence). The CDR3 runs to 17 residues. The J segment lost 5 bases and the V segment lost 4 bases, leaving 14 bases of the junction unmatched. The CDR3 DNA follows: TGTGCCAGCAGCTCCGCACGGAAAGGGGGCTTTGACAATGAGCAGTTCTTC. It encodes CASSSARKGGFDNEQFF.

The CDR3 coding sequence is TGTGCCAGCAGTGAAGGACAGGACCGGCAGTTCTTC. Its protein product is CASSEGQDRQFF. The rearrangement uses TRBV25-1 and TRBJ2-1, with TRBD1 identical over 7 bases. After removal of 2 bases from V and 12 bases from J, the junction contained 4 bases not matched to a gene. This CDR3 has 12 residues. Germline values: CDR1 MGHDK, CDR2 SYGVNS.

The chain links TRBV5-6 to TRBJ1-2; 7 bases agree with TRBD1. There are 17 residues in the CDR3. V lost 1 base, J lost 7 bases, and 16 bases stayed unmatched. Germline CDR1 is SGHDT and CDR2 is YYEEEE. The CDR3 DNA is TGTGCCAGCAGCTTGTGGGCAGGGGGTTCCTCTGAAGTTGGCTACACCTTC. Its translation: CASSLWAGGSSEVGYTF.

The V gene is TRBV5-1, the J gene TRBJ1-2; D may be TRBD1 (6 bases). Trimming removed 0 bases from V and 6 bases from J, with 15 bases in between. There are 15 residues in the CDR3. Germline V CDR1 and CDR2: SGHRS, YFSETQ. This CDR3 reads CASSLGGRTLNGYTF. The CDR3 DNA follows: TGCGCCAGCAGCTTGGGGGGGCGGACTCTAAATGGCTACACCTTC.

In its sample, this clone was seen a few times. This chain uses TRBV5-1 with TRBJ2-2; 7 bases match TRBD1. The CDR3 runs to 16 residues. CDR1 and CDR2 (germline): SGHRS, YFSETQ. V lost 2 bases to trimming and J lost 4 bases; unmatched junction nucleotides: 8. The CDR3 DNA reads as TGCGCCAGCAGCTTAGTTGAAGGGACAGTCACCGGGGAGCTGTTTTTT. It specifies CASSLVEGTVTGELFF.

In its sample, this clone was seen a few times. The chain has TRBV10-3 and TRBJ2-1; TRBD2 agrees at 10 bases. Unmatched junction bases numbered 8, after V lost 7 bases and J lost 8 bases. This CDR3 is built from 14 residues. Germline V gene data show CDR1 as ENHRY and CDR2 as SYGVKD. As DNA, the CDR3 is TGTGCCATCAAGAGGCTAGCGGGGGACGATGAGCAGTTCTTC. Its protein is CAIKRLAGDDEQFF.

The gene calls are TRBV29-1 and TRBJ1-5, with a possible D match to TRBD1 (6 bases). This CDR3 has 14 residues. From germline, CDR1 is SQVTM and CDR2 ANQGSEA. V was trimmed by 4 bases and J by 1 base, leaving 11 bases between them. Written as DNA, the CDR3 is TGCAGCGTTGCCGCAGGGGCAAGCAATCAGCCCCAGCATTTT. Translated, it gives CSVAAGASNQPQHF.

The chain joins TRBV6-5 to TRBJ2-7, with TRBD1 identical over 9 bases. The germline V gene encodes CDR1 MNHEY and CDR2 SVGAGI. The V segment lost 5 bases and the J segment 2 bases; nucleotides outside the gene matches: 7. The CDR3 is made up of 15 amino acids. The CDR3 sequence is CASSRPGQGAYEQYF. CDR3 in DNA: TGTGCCAGCAGTCGCCCGGGACAGGGAGCCTACGAGCAGTACTTC.

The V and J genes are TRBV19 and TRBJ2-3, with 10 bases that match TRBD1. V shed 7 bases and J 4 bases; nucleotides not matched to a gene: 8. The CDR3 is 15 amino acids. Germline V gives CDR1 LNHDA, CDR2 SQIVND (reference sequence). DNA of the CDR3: TGTGCCAGTACCCCCCGGGACAGGGGTTCAGATACGCAGTATTTT. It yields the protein CASTPRDRGSDTQYF.

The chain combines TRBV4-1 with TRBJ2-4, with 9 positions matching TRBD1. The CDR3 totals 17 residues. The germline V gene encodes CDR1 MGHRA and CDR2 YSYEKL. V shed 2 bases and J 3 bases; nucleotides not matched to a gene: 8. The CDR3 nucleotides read TGCGCCAGCAGCCAACATGGACAGGGGTACGGCAAAAACATTCAGTACTTC. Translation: CASSQHGQGYGKNIQYF.

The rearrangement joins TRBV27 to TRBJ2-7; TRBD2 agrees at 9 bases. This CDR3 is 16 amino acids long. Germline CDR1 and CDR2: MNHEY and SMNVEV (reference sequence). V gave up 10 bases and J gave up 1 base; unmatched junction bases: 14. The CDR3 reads CATWGLGTSLSYEQYF. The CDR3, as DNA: TGTGCCACCTGGGGGCTCGGGACTAGCTTATCCTACGAGCAGTACTTC.

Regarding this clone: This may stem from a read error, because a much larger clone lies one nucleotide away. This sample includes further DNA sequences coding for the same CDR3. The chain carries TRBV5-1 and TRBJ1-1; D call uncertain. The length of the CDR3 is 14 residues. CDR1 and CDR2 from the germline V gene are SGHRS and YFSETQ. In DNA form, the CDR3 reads TGCGCCAGCAGCTTGGTTCGTGCGAGCGCTGAGGCTTTCTTT. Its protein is CASSLVRASAEAFF.

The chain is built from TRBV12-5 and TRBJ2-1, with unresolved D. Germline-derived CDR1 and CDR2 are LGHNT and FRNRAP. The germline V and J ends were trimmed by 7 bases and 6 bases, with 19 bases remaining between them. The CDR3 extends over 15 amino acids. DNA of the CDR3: TGTGCTAGTGCCAAATTCCACCGCCAGGCCAATGAGCAGTTCTTC. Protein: CASAKFHRQANEQFF.

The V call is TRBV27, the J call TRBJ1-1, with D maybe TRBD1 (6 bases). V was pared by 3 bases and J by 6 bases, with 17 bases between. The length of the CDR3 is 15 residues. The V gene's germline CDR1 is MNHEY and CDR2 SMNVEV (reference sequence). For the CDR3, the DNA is TGTGCCAGCAGTTTTGTTGGGCAGGGGAGGGCTGAAGCTTTCTTT. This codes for CASSFVGQGRAEAFF.

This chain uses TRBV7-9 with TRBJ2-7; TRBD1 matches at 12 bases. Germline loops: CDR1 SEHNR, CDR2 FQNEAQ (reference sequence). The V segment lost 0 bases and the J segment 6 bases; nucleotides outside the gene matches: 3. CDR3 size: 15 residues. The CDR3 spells CASSLAGTGGREQYF. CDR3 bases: TGTGCCAGCAGCTTAGCTGGGACAGGGGGCCGCGAGCAGTACTTC.

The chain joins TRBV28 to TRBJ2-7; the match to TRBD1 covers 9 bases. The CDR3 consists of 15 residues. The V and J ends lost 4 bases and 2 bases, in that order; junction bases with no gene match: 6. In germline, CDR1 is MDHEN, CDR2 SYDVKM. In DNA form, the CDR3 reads TGTGCCAGCAGTTGGGGGACAGGGTTGACCTACGAGCAGTACTTC. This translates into CASSWGTGLTYEQYF.